The 30 T cell receptor beta chains in this list originate from one sample, sequenced in a study of cytomegalovirus exposure and HLA in healthy donors. Primers for the PCR totalled 60 Vbeta and 13 Jbeta. Method: immunoSEQ multiplex PCR; TCRdb's copy keeps in-frame clones and lacks some. This sample yields a few hundred thousand clones, of which about three quarters are seen a single time; roughly 15% belongs to the top ten. Sample: PBMCs. These receptors were obtained from a man aged 40-49 years in good health and CMV-seronegative.

V is TRBV5-6 and J is TRBJ2-3; weak D call: TRBD1 (6 bases). This CDR3 comprises 11 residues. CDR1 is SGHDT, CDR2 YYEEEE, per germline. Trimming removed 4 bases at V and 12 bases at J, with 12 bases between. In DNA, the CDR3 is TGTGCCAGCAGCGCCGGGACAACACAGTATTTT. Protein sequence: CASSAGTTQYF.

The chain is built from TRBV9 and TRBJ1-4; D not certain. This CDR3 region has 15 residues. Germline lookup yields CDR1 SGDLS and CDR2 YYNGEE. V was cut by 0 bases and J by 8 bases, with 14 bases left in between. The CDR3 nucleotides are TGTGCCAGCAGCGTAGGGGGTCCGGGAAGGGAAAAACTGTTTTTT. Its translation is CASSVGGPGREKLFF.

The rearrangement links TRBV9 to TRBJ1-1; a possible D gene is TRBD1 (5 bases). CDR1 and CDR2 (germline): SGDLS, YYNGEE. V was pared by 2 bases and J by 1 base, with 9 bases between. CDR3 size: 14 residues. The CDR3 region is CASSVGGENTEAFF. For the CDR3, the DNA is TGTGCCAGCAGCGTGGGGGGAGAGAACACTGAAGCTTTCTTT. Full variable domain (remainder filled in from reference TRBV9 and TRBJ1-1): DSGVTQTPKHLITATGQRVTLRCSPRSGDLSVYWYQQSLDQGLQFLIQYYNGEERAKGNILERFSAQQFPDLHSELNLSSLELGDSALYFCASSVGGENTEAFFGQGTRLTVV.

The chain combines TRBV6-1 with TRBJ2-5; 7 nucleotides line up with TRBD2. This CDR3 comprises 15 residues. From germline, CDR1 is MNHNS and CDR2 SASEGT. After removal of 11 bases from V and 8 bases from J, the junction contained 20 bases not matched to a gene. For the CDR3, the DNA is TGTGCCTTGAGGGAGGGACCTCGGGGGGTAGACACCCAGTACTTC. It specifies CALREGPRGVDTQYF.

The chain has TRBV7-2 and TRBJ2-7; TRBD2 matches at 8 bases. Germline values: CDR1 SGHTA, CDR2 FQGNSA. V gave up 1 base and J gave up 4 bases; unmatched junction bases: 6. This CDR3 has 15 residues. CDR3 sequence reads: CASSLELGGAYEQYF. The DNA for the CDR3 is TGTGCCAGCAGCTTAGAGCTCGGGGGGGCTTACGAGCAGTACTTC.

The V call is TRBV2, the J call TRBJ2-5, with 8 bases that match TRBD2. With V trimmed by 3 bases and J by 2 bases, 14 bases remained unmatched. This CDR3 comprises 18 residues. Per germline, CDR1 SNHLY and CDR2 FYNNEI. As DNA, the CDR3 is TGTGCCAGCAGTGACGGGTTCGCTCGCGGGGGGAAACAAGAGACCCAGTACTTC. Its translation is CASSDGFARGGKQETQYF.

The J gene is TRBJ2-3, the V gene TRBV29-1; 11 bases match TRBD2. Germline V lookup: CDR1 SQVTM, CDR2 ANQGSEA. The V segment lost 7 bases and the J segment 6 bases; nucleotides outside the gene matches: 9. CDR3 length: 14 amino acids. The CDR3 nucleotides are TGCAGCGGGCTAACTAGCGGGAGAGGTGATACGCAGTATTTT. Translated: CSGLTSGRGDTQYF.

The chain has TRBV6-5 and TRBJ2-5; TRBD1 aligns across 9 bases. Trimming at V came to 5 bases and at J to 2 bases, leaving 0 bases not matched to a gene. This CDR3 contains 13 residues. The germline V gene encodes CDR1 MNHEY and CDR2 SVGAGI. CDR3 in DNA: TGTGCCAGCAGTGGGACAGGGCAAGAGACCCAGTACTTC. It encodes CASSGTGQETQYF.

V is TRBV5-1 and J is TRBJ2-7; 11 nucleotides agree with TRBD1. Germline lookup yields CDR1 SGHRS and CDR2 YFSETQ. This CDR3 is 16 amino acids long. V lost 1 base and J lost 1; bases outside the gene matches: 4. CDR3 in DNA: TGCGCCAGCAGCTTGAGGACAGGGGGCCTTTCCTACGAGCAGTACTTC. This codes for CASSLRTGGLSYEQYF.

This sequence joins TRBV19 and TRBJ1-5; no clear D gene. V gave up 5 bases and J gave up 5 bases, with 19 bases separating them. CDR1 is LNHDA, CDR2 SQIVND, per germline (reference sequence). The CDR3 covers 16 residues. As DNA, the CDR3 is TGTGCCAGTAGTCCGGAGGGAGGTTTATGGGATCAGCCCCAGCATTTT. This codes for CASSPEGGLWDQPQHF.

The chain carries TRBV21-1 and TRBJ1-2; TRBD1 is the table's D call and was not checked against the DNA. TRBV21-1 is annotated as a pseudogene. The CDR3 covers 15 residues. The CDR3 DNA is TGTGCCAGCAGCAAGCCCGGGACAGGGGACTATGGCTACACCTTC. It yields the protein CASSKPGTGDYGYTF.

The chain uses TRBV27 and TRBJ2-5, with D possibly being TRBD2 (6 bases). The CDR3 covers 14 residues. Germline CDR1 and CDR2: MNHEY and SMNVEV (reference sequence). The V gene lost 3 bases and the J gene lost 2 bases, with 10 bases spanning the gap. Here the CDR3 reads CASSFRDSQETQYF. The CDR3 region has the DNA TGTGCCAGCAGTTTTCGGGACTCACAAGAGACCCAGTACTTC.

The chain is built from TRBV23-1 and TRBJ1-6, with 10 bases that match TRBD1. TRBV23-1 is an ORF for which the function is uncertain. The trim removed 3 bases at V and 8 bases at J, leaving 4 bases unmatched. The CDR3 runs to 15 residues. CDR3 in amino acids: CASSHRTGGYSPLHF. The CDR3 DNA is TGCGCCAGCAGTCACCGGACAGGGGGATATTCACCCCTCCACTTT.

The table lists this clone with a count of one. The chain carries TRBV11-3 and TRBJ2-5, with 7 bases fitting TRBD2. The CDR3 has 13 residues. Germline values: CDR1 SGHNT, CDR2 YENEEA. Germline trimming cut 5 bases from V and 2 bases from J; bases unmatched to any gene: 2. DNA of the CDR3: TGTGCCAGCAGCCCCGGGGGGCAAGAGACCCAGTACTTC. Its protein is CASSPGGQETQYF. Based on the CDR3 plus reference TRBV11-3 and TRBJ2-5, the full variable domain is EAGVVQSPRYKIIEKKQPVAFWCNPISGHNTLYWYLQNLGQGPELLIRYENEEAVDDSQLPKDRFSAERLKGVDSTLKIQPAELGDSAVYLCASSPGGQETQYFGPGTRLLVL.

The chain combines TRBV7-9 with TRBJ1-1; no clear D. Germline-derived CDR1 and CDR2 are SEHNR and FQNEAQ (reference sequence). The CDR3 loop spans 13 amino acids. V was shortened by 11 bases and J by 4 bases, with 17 bases between the two germline ends. CDR3 nucleotide sequence: TGTGCCGTCCCGGGAGGACGAAGCACTGAAGCTTTCTTT. It specifies CAVPGGRSTEAFF.

There are a few counts of this clone. The gene calls are TRBV7-3 and TRBJ2-2; 10 nucleotides agree with TRBD2. Trimming removed 2 bases from V and 7 bases from J; junction bases left unmatched: 10. The CDR3 runs 17 residues. The germline CDR1 and CDR2 sequences are SGHTA and FQGTGA. CDR3 nucleotides: TGTGCCAGCAGCTTACTAGCTAGCGGGAGTATAGACGGGGAGCTGTTTTTT. Its protein is CASSLLASGSIDGELFF.

This chain joins TRBV7-2 and TRBJ1-5; TRBD1 agrees at 7 bases. The trim removed 5 bases at V and 4 bases at J, leaving 8 bases unmatched. The CDR3 spans 15 residues. Germline values: CDR1 SGHTA, CDR2 FQGNSA. The chain's CDR3 is CASSVTGVENQPQHF. Written as DNA, the CDR3 is TGTGCCAGCAGCGTAACAGGGGTAGAGAATCAGCCCCAGCATTTT. The full variable domain, its missing parts supplied by reference TRBV7-2 and TRBJ1-5, is GAGVSQSPSNKVTEKGKDVELRCDPISGHTALYWYRQSLGQGLEFLIYFQGNSAPDKSGLPSDRFSAERTGGSVSTLTIQRTQQEDSAVYLCASSVTGVENQPQHFGDGTRLSIL.

V usage is TRBV5-5 and J usage is TRBJ1-5; 7 bases are a match to TRBD1. V gave up 1 base and J gave up 1 base; unmatched junction bases: 2. This CDR3 region has 15 residues. Germline V gene sequence: CDR1 SGHKS, CDR2 YYEKEE (reference sequence). The CDR3 here is CASSLMGQSNQPQHF. The CDR3 nucleotides read TGTGCCAGCAGCTTGATGGGACAGAGCAATCAGCCCCAGCATTTT. Filled out from reference TRBV5-5 and TRBJ1-5, the complete variable domain reads DAGVTQSPTHLIKTRGQQVTLRCSPISGHKSVSWYQQVLGQGPQFIFQYYEKEERGRGNFPDRFSARQFPNYSSELNVNALLLGDSALYLCASSLMGQSNQPQHFGDGTRLSIL.

This clone is medium-sized (0.01 to 0.1%) in the sample. The CDR3 reads CASSSIPARRGHEQYF. CDR3 DNA: TGTGCCAGCAGTTCCATCCCTGCCCGGAGGGGGCACGAGCAGTACTTC. The rearrangement uses TRBV28 and TRBJ2-7, with D possibly matching TRBD1 (7 bases). V was trimmed by 4 bases and J by 5 bases, leaving 21 bases between them. The CDR3 runs 16 residues. Germline values: CDR1 MDHEN, CDR2 SYDVKM.

This sequence joins TRBV6-1 and TRBJ2-5; D possibly corresponds to TRBD1 (6 bases). The CDR3 contains 14 residues. Per the germline V gene, CDR1 is MNHNS and CDR2 is SASEGT. Trimming stripped 5 bases from V and 4 bases from J, with 14 bases between. The CDR3 region has the DNA TGTGCCAGCAGTAGGACAGTCAGGGCAGAGACCCAGTACTTC. It encodes CASSRTVRAETQYF.

This sequence joins TRBV5-6 and TRBJ2-1; D is perhaps TRBD2 (6 bases). Germline values: CDR1 SGHDT, CDR2 YYEEEE. V was trimmed by 3 bases and J by 7 bases, leaving 11 bases between them. This CDR3 contains 13 residues. CDR3 bases: TGTGCCAGCAGCTCTGGGGGGTGGAATGAGCAGTTCTTC. Its translation is CASSSGGWNEQFF.

This clone was counted between two and nine times. The gene calls are TRBV6-1 and TRBJ1-6; D is possibly TRBD1 (5 bases). This CDR3 has 13 amino acids. The germline V gene encodes CDR1 MNHNS and CDR2 SASEGT. V dropped 5 bases and J dropped 7 bases, with 9 bases sitting between them. CDR3 DNA: TGTGCCAGCAGTTTCACAGGCAATTCACCCCTCCACTTT. Translated, it gives CASSFTGNSPLHF.

The chain joins TRBV28 to TRBJ2-1; no reliable D call. The CDR3 length is 11 residues. Germline CDR1 is MDHEN and CDR2 is SYDVKM. The V and J ends lost 6 bases and 14 bases respectively, with 14 bases between them. CDR3 sequence reads: CASSLMAREFF. Written as DNA, the CDR3 is TGTGCCAGCAGCTTGATGGCTAGAGAGTTCTTC.

The chain combines TRBV4-2 with TRBJ2-3, with TRBD2 matching over 8 bases. Germline-derived CDR1 and CDR2 are LGHNA and YNFKEQ. This CDR3 has 16 amino acids. Trimming at V came to 0 bases and at J to 1 base, leaving 3 bases not matched to a gene. The CDR3 region is CASSQDQAGGTDTQYF. CDR3 nucleotides: TGTGCCAGCAGCCAAGATCAAGCGGGGGGCACAGATACGCAGTATTTT.

This chain links TRBV7-9 with TRBJ1-1; possible D gene TRBD1, 6 bases. V was clipped by 3 bases and J by 0 bases, with 11 bases between them. The CDR3 is 15 residues long. Germline V lookup: CDR1 SEHNR, CDR2 FQNEAQ (reference sequence). The CDR3 sequence is CASSLEDRLNTEAFF. The CDR3 bases are TGTGCCAGCAGCTTGGAAGACAGGTTGAACACTGAAGCTTTCTTT.

This chain links TRBV29-1 with TRBJ1-5, with D possibly being TRBD1 (5 bases). This CDR3 has 12 amino acids. Germline V gives CDR1 SQVTM, CDR2 ANQGSEA. V dropped 5 bases and J dropped 4 bases, with 9 bases sitting between them. CDR3 nucleotides: TGCAGCGTTATGGGGCCAAATCAGCCCCAGCATTTT. It translates to CSVMGPNQPQHF.

The chain links TRBV7-9 to TRBJ2-5; weak D call: TRBD2 (5 bases). The CDR3 covers 15 residues. Germline V gene sequence: CDR1 SEHNR, CDR2 FQNEAQ (reference sequence). Trimming took off 3 bases at V and 5 bases at J, with 16 bases between the two ends. Written as DNA, the CDR3 is TGTGCCAGCAGCTTTAGCGCCTCCCAATTTGAGACCCAGTACTTC. The encoded protein is CASSFSASQFETQYF.

V gene TRBV5-4 combines with J gene TRBJ2-1; D may be TRBD2 (6 bases). CDR1 and CDR2 from the germline V gene are SGHNT and YYREEE (reference sequence). V lost 0 bases and J 7 bases, leaving 17 bases between the germline ends. This CDR3 spans 16 amino acids. In DNA, the CDR3 is TGTGCCAGCAGCTTGGGGACTAAACGGCGCACGAATGAGCAGTTCTTC. Protein product: CASSLGTKRRTNEQFF. Full variable domain (rest looked up from reference TRBV5-4 and TRBJ2-1): ETGVTQSPTHLIKTRGQQVTLRCSSQSGHNTVSWYQQALGQGPQFIFQYYREEENGRGNFPPRFSGLQFPNYSSELNVNALELDDSALYLCASSLGTKRRTNEQFFGPGTRLTVL.

The chain has TRBV14 and TRBJ2-7, with D tentatively TRBD2 (6 bases). This CDR3 has 14 amino acids. CDR1 is SGHDN and CDR2 is FVKESK in the germline V gene. V lost 1 base and J 6 bases, leaving 13 bases between the germline ends. CDR3 amino acids: CASSQGVRRVEQYF. CDR3 in DNA: TGTGCCAGCAGCCAAGGAGTCAGGAGGGTCGAGCAGTACTTC.

This chain connects TRBV6-4 to TRBJ2-3; TRBD2 matches at 9 bases. The CDR3 sequence is 14 residues long. Germline V lookup: CDR1 MRHNA, CDR2 SNTAGT. V lost 4 bases, J lost 1 base, and 0 bases stayed unmatched. The CDR3 loop reads CASSGLAGTDTQYF. CDR3 DNA sequence: TGTGCCAGCAGTGGACTAGCGGGCACAGATACGCAGTATTTT.